The next 23 T cell receptor beta chains were all read from a single sample in a study of patients and donors after allogeneic stem cell transplantation. TCRdb called the RT-PCR reads again in MiXCR, with one record for every CDR3 protein. The sample shows 800,000 to 1,000,000 distinct CDR3 sequences, around 17% of them seen only once. Specimen: blood, either unsorted or a sorted T cell fraction (not recorded which). The receptor source for this set is a human donor who was either an allogeneic HSCT recipient or a stem cell or donor lymphocyte infusion donor (not recorded which). It is not recorded whose cells these are; they may come from a transplant donor.

This clonotype was detected only a few times. The gene calls are TRBV3-1 and TRBJ1-2; D gene uncertain. This CDR3 contains 13 residues. CDR1 is LGHDT, CDR2 YNNKEL, per germline (reference sequence). V lost 2 bases and J lost 2, with 6 bases in between. CDR3 sequence (DNA): TGTGCCAGCAGCCAACCCGACAACTATGGCTACACCTTC. It codes for CASSQPDNYGYTF.

The rearrangement joins TRBV5-4 to TRBJ1-3; 7 bases map to TRBD1. The length of the CDR3 is 15 residues. V was clipped by 4 bases and J by 1 base; unmatched bases: 5. Germline assignment: CDR1 SGHNT and CDR2 YYREEE (reference sequence). CDR3 amino acids: CASSPGQHSGNTIYF. The CDR3 nucleotides read TGTGCCAGCAGCCCGGGACAGCATTCTGGAAACACCATATATTTT.

The sample holds a few counts of this clonotype. The chain is built from TRBV5-1 and TRBJ1-1; D is ambiguous. V lost 1 base and J 0 bases, leaving 13 bases between the germline ends. There are 16 residues in the CDR3. The V gene's germline CDR1 is SGHRS and CDR2 YFSETQ. The CDR3 DNA follows: TGCGCCAGCAGCTTGCAGATGGCCGAGGTGAACACTGAAGCTTTCTTT. Translating gives CASSLQMAEVNTEAFF.

This clonotype was recorded a few times. This chain uses TRBV24-1 with TRBJ2-7; no definite D call. The V gene lost 3 bases and the J gene lost 4 bases, with 9 bases spanning the gap. Germline V gives CDR1 KGHDR, CDR2 SFDVKD. The length of the CDR3 is 13 residues. CDR3 loop: CATSDRAEYEQYF. The CDR3 DNA reads as TGTGCCACCAGTGATCGGGCGGAATACGAGCAGTACTTC.

This clonotype has more than one count but fewer than ten. The chain recombines TRBV12-3 or TRBV12-4 with TRBJ1-5; D not resolved. The V gene lost 7 bases and the J gene lost 1 base, with 11 bases spanning the gap. The CDR3 has 14 amino acids. CDR3 coding DNA: TGTGCCAGCACCCGTGGAGGGAGCAATCAGCCCCAGCATTTT. Its protein is CASTRGGSNQPQHF.

This clonotype was recorded many times. The chain combines TRBV4-2 with TRBJ2-3; D gene unclear. Looked up from germline, CDR1 is LGHNA and CDR2 is YNFKEQ. This CDR3 has 12 residues. V was trimmed by 0 bases and J by 8 bases, leaving 6 bases between them. For the CDR3, the DNA is TGTGCCAGCAGCCAAGATTTGGGTACGCAGTATTTT. Encoded protein: CASSQDLGTQYF.

The V and J genes are TRBV28 and TRBJ2-7, with 10 bases that match TRBD2. Germline V gives CDR1 MDHEN, CDR2 SYDVKM. This CDR3 comprises 14 residues. Germline trimming cut 7 bases from V and 0 bases from J; bases unmatched to any gene: 3. The CDR3 reads CASTTSGISYEQYF. The CDR3 DNA sequence: TGTGCCAGCACCACTAGCGGGATCTCCTACGAGCAGTACTTC. The whole variable domain, filled in from reference TRBV28 and TRBJ2-7, reads DVKVTQSSRYLVKRTGEKVFLECVQDMDHENMFWYRQDPGLGLRLIYFSYDVKMKEKGDIPEGYSVSREKKERFSLILESASTNQTSMYLCASTTSGISYEQYFGPGTRLTVT.

This clonotype appeared a few times. The chain has TRBV6-1 and TRBJ2-5; perhaps TRBD1 as D (5 bases). The CDR3 spans 13 residues. The germline V gene encodes CDR1 MNHNS and CDR2 SASEGT. V lost 6 bases and J lost 4, with 12 bases in between. DNA of the CDR3: TGTGCCAGCAGCGTTGACAGAAGAGAGACCCAGTACTTC. Translation: CASSVDRRETQYF.

There are many counts of this clonotype. The V call is TRBV5-1, the J call TRBJ2-6; unclear D gene. Germline CDR1 reads SGHRS; CDR2 reads YFSETQ. V lost 0 bases and J lost 4, with 11 bases in between. The CDR3 runs to 16 residues. As DNA, the CDR3 is TGCGCCAGCAGCTTGGGACGGTACGAAGGGGCCAACGTCCTGACTTTC. It codes for CASSLGRYEGANVLTF.

This clonotype was counted only a few times. The chain couples TRBV20-1 to TRBJ2-1; TRBD2 matches at 11 bases. After removal of 6 bases from V and 6 bases from J, the junction contained 7 bases not matched to a gene. The germline V gene has CDR1 DFQATT and CDR2 SNEGSKA (reference sequence). This CDR3 is built from 14 residues. CDR3 amino acids: CSANSGRAFNEQFF. The CDR3 coding sequence is TGCAGTGCGAATAGCGGGAGGGCCTTCAATGAGCAGTTCTTC.

The chain is built from TRBV3-1 and TRBJ2-3; 14 bases are a match to TRBD2. Germline V CDR1 and CDR2: LGHDT, YNNKEL (reference sequence). J gave up 0 bases and V 2 bases, and 4 bases lay outside the gene matches. The CDR3 is 18 amino acids. The DNA for the CDR3 is TGTGCCAGCAGCCAACAGGGGACTAGCGGGAGAAGCACAGATACGCAGTATTTT. This sequence encodes CASSQQGTSGRSTDTQYF.

This clonotype was observed a few times. The chain employs TRBV9 and TRBJ1-6; TRBD1 might be the D (5 bases). The V gene lost 3 bases and the J gene lost 9 bases, with 16 bases spanning the gap. The CDR3 has 15 amino acids. The germline V gene has CDR1 SGDLS and CDR2 YYNGEE. CDR3 DNA: TGTGCCAGCAGCGCAACCGGGACCCTAGGTTCACCCCTCCACTTT. It encodes CASSATGTLGSPLHF.

This chain joins TRBV12-3 or TRBV12-4 and TRBJ1-6; 9 nucleotides agree with TRBD1. Trimming at V came to 7 bases and at J to 6 bases, leaving 7 bases not matched to a gene. The CDR3 has 15 amino acids. The CDR3 spells CASNARTGVNSPLHF. The CDR3 nucleotides read TGTGCCAGCAACGCCAGGACAGGGGTTAATTCACCCCTCCACTTT.

The V call is TRBV29-1, the J call TRBJ2-1; D not resolved. The CDR3 sequence is 13 residues long. Germline CDR1 reads SQVTM; CDR2 reads ANQGSEA. Trimming stripped 8 bases from V and 6 bases from J, with 17 bases between. CDR3 sequence reads: CSSRNLISNEQFF. The CDR3 DNA sequence: TGCAGCTCAAGGAACCTTATAAGCAATGAGCAGTTCTTC.

V usage is TRBV7-8 and J usage is TRBJ2-7; 14 bases agree with TRBD2. The CDR3 covers 16 residues. Trimming removed 4 bases from V and 2 bases from J; junction bases left unmatched: 4. In germline, CDR1 is SGHVS, CDR2 FQNEAQ. CDR3 nucleotide sequence: TGTGCCAGCAGCTCGGGACTAGCGGGGGAAACCTACGAGCAGTACTTC. Translating gives CASSSGLAGETYEQYF. Full variable domain (outside the CDR3, taken from reference TRBV7-8 and TRBJ2-7): GAGVSQSPRYKVAKRGQDVALRCDPISGHVSLFWYQQALGQGPEFLTYFQNEAQLDKSGLPSDRFFAERPEGSVSTLKIQRTQQEDSAVYLCASSSGLAGETYEQYFGPGTRLTVT.

This clonotype was recorded a few times. The rearrangement uses TRBV20-1 and TRBJ1-1; tentative D call: TRBD1 (5 bases). The ends were cut back, 5 bases at V and 0 bases at J, with 10 bases in the middle. The length of the CDR3 is 13 residues. Germline lookup yields CDR1 DFQATT and CDR2 SNEGSKA (reference sequence). CDR3 DNA sequence: TGCAGTGCTTTCGGGGGGATGAACACTGAAGCTTTCTTT. Protein product: CSAFGGMNTEAFF.

The table lists this clonotype with a few counts. The chain uses TRBV10-3 and TRBJ2-1; D is perhaps TRBD2 (6 bases). V dropped 7 bases and J dropped 0 bases, with 19 bases sitting between them. The germline V gene encodes CDR1 ENHRY and CDR2 SYGVKD. This CDR3 contains 17 residues. The CDR3 region is CAIKESGGDSSYNEQFF. CDR3 nucleotides: TGTGCCATCAAGGAGTCGGGCGGGGATAGCTCCTACAATGAGCAGTTCTTC.

J is TRBJ1-5 and V is TRBV28; the D is unclear. The CDR3 runs to 13 residues. V lost 2 bases and J 7 bases, leaving 9 bases between the germline ends. Germline loops: CDR1 MDHEN, CDR2 SYDVKM. CDR3 in DNA: TGTGCCAGCAGTTTAAGGGTTCACCAGCCCCAGCATTTT. Translation gives CASSLRVHQPQHF. The variable domain in full, with the rest retrieved from reference TRBV28 and TRBJ1-5, is DVKVTQSSRYLVKRTGEKVFLECVQDMDHENMFWYRQDPGLGLRLIYFSYDVKMKEKGDIPEGYSVSREKKERFSLILESASTNQTSMYLCASSLRVHQPQHFGDGTRLSIL.

This clonotype was picked up a small number of times. The V and J genes are TRBV5-8 and TRBJ1-5; D is undetermined. The CDR3 is 14 residues long. V was shortened by 1 base and J by 4 bases, with 9 bases between the two germline ends. Per germline, CDR1 SGHTS and CDR2 YDEGEE. CDR3 in amino acids: CASSLNFKNQPQHF. The DNA for the CDR3 is TGTGCCAGCAGCTTGAACTTCAAAAATCAGCCCCAGCATTTT.

This clonotype was counted a few times. The missing conserved phenylalanine or tryptophan at the end of this CDR3 makes a read error likely. The rearrangement links TRBV29-1 to TRBJ2-1; D is perhaps TRBD1 or TRBD2 (6 bases each). Trimming took off 7 bases at V and 3 bases at J, with 16 bases between the two ends. CDR1 is SQVTM and CDR2 is ANQGSEA in the germline V gene. The CDR3 has 14 residues. The chain's CDR3 is CSGASGGGYNEQFL. The CDR3 nucleotides read TGCAGCGGTGCCAGCGGAGGGGGCTACAATGAGCAGTTCTTG.

This clonotype was picked up a small number of times. The CDR3 sequence is CATSVPGQGSGYTF. DNA of the CDR3: TGTGCCACCAGCGTACCGGGACAGGGATCCGGCTACACCTTC. This sequence joins TRBV15 and TRBJ1-2; 9 bases fit TRBD1. Germline loops: CDR1 LNHNV, CDR2 YYDKDF (reference sequence). The CDR3 has 14 amino acids. Trimming removed 5 bases from V and 8 bases from J; junction bases left unmatched: 9. Complete variable domain (other parts from reference TRBV15 and TRBJ1-2): DAMVIQNPRYQVTQFGKPVTLSCSQTLNHNVMYWYQQKSSQAPKLLFHYYDKDFNNEADTPDNFQSRRPNTSFCFLDIRSPGLGDTAMYLCATSVPGQGSGYTFGSGTRLTVV.

The chain employs TRBV6-1 and TRBJ2-2, with 9 positions matching TRBD1. This CDR3 spans 15 amino acids. V lost 6 bases and J lost 5; bases outside the gene matches: 7. CDR1 MNHNS and CDR2 SASEGT come from the germline V gene. The CDR3 loop is CASSTGTGSTGELFF. CDR3 DNA: TGTGCCAGCAGCACCGGGACAGGGAGTACCGGGGAGCTGTTTTTT.

This chain links TRBV4-3 with TRBJ1-1; D unclear. Germline-derived CDR1 and CDR2 are LGHNA and YSLEER. Trimming stripped 1 base from V and 1 base from J, with 13 bases between. The CDR3 has 16 residues. This CDR3 reads CASSQGRAGPNTEAFF. Written as DNA, the CDR3 is TGCGCCAGCAGCCAAGGAAGGGCAGGCCCGAACACTGAAGCTTTCTTT.